The 30 T cell receptor beta chains below all came from one sample that was sequenced in a study of T cell repertoires in cytomegalovirus infection. In TCRdb, the reads were re-called with MiXCR into one record per CDR3 protein. This sample carries a few hundred thousand distinct CDR3 sequences, over 7.5% of them seen once, and the ten largest clones take 4.3%. The sequenced sample consisted of PBMCs. The receptors here all came from a human donor in good health (CMV status not recorded). Some clones in this sample may be carry-over from other donors' samples.

The gene calls are TRBV5-1 and TRBJ1-1; D remains unclear. V was cut by 0 bases and J by 4 bases, with 13 bases left in between. Germline CDR1 reads SGHRS; CDR2 reads YFSETQ. CDR3 length equals 15 residues. The CDR3 DNA follows: TGCGCCAGCAGCTTGGAAGCGACCTTGAGCACTGAAGCTTTCTTT. Translated, it gives CASSLEATLSTEAFF.

This clonotype was recorded a few times. The CDR3 loop reads CASSSWTANYGYTF. The CDR3 DNA is TGTGCCAGCAGTTCCTGGACAGCTAACTATGGCTACACCTTC. This chain links TRBV12-3 or TRBV12-4 with TRBJ1-2; perhaps TRBD1 as D (6 bases). V lost 4 bases and J lost 0, with 9 bases in between. The CDR3 is made up of 14 amino acids.

This clonotype has just a few counts. The CDR3 here is CASTQGGAITGELFF. CDR3 DNA: TGTGCCAGTACCCAGGGGGGGGCAATCACCGGGGAGCTGTTTTTT. The chain recombines TRBV19 with TRBJ2-2; the D call may be TRBD1 or TRBD2 (7 bases each). The CDR3 extends over 15 amino acids. The V end lost 7 bases, the J end lost 4 bases, and 16 bases lay between the germline ends. Looked up from germline, CDR1 is LNHDA and CDR2 is SQIVND (reference sequence). The full variable domain, rest sourced from reference TRBV19 and TRBJ2-2, is DGGITQSPKYLFRKEGQNVTLSCEQNLNHDAMYWYRQDPGQGLRLIYYSQIVNDFQKGDIAEGYSVSREKKESFPLTVTSAQKNPTAFYLCASTQGGAITGELFFGEGSRLTVL.

This clonotype was observed many times. CDR3 DNA sequence: TGTGCCAGCAGCACCCGGCCCGCAGATACGCAGTATTTT. This encodes CASSTRPADTQYF. The V gene is TRBV7-2, the J gene TRBJ2-3; the D is unclear. Germline lookup yields CDR1 SGHTA and CDR2 FQGNSA. Trimming took off 5 bases at V and 4 bases at J, with 10 bases between the two ends. The CDR3 contains 13 residues.

This clonotype was observed a handful of times. The CDR3 sequence is CASSLLCLSSLNTEAFF. The CDR3 DNA reads TGTGCCAGCAGCTTATTATGTTTGAGCAGCTTGAACACTGAAGCTTTCTTT. The chain recombines TRBV11-3 with TRBJ1-1; no clear D gene. Between the trimmed V and J ends, which lost 2 bases and 0 bases, there was a span of 16 bases. CDR3 length: 17 amino acids. From germline, CDR1 is SGHNT and CDR2 YENEEA. The full variable domain, its missing parts supplied by reference TRBV11-3 and TRBJ1-1, is EAGVVQSPRYKIIEKKQPVAFWCNPISGHNTLYWYLQNLGQGPELLIRYENEEAVDDSQLPKDRFSAERLKGVDSTLKIQPAELGDSAVYLCASSLLCLSSLNTEAFFGQGTRLTVV.

This clonotype was counted many times. The J gene is TRBJ2-2, the V gene TRBV7-2; perhaps TRBD2 as D (6 bases). The ends were cut back, 8 bases at V and 7 bases at J, with 20 bases in the middle. This CDR3 has 15 residues. Germline V gene data show CDR1 as SGHTA and CDR2 as FQGNSA. CDR3 sequence: CASLPRGVSNGELFF. CDR3 in DNA: TGTGCCAGCCTTCCACGCGGGGTCTCCAACGGGGAGCTGTTTTTT.

There are many counts of this clonotype. V is TRBV10-3 and J is TRBJ2-7, with D perhaps TRBD1 (5 bases). V lost 0 bases and J 8 bases, leaving 8 bases between the germline ends. CDR3 size: 12 residues. Germline CDR1 is ENHRY and CDR2 is SYGVKD. CDR3 coding DNA: TGTGCCATCAGTGAGTCGCAGGGAAAGCAGTACTTC. Its translation: CAISESQGKQYF.

The chain carries TRBV20-1 and TRBJ2-5; possible D gene TRBD2, 5 bases. The CDR3 spans 14 residues. Germline CDR1 reads DFQATT; CDR2 reads SNEGSKA (reference sequence). V gave up 4 bases and J gave up 5 bases, with 17 bases separating them. The chain's CDR3 is CSAKWGATPETQYF. CDR3 nucleotides: TGCAGTGCTAAATGGGGAGCCACCCCGGAGACCCAGTACTTC.

The sample holds a few counts of this clonotype. The CDR3 DNA is TGTGCCAGCAGCTTGGAGTTGGTGGTCTATGGCTACACCTTC. Its protein product is CASSLELVVYGYTF. The chain recombines TRBV5-5 with TRBJ1-2; no firm D call. In germline, CDR1 is SGHKS, CDR2 YYEKEE (reference sequence). This CDR3 has 14 residues. The V and J ends lost 0 bases and 4 bases respectively, with 10 bases between them. The full variable domain, in which reference TRBV5-5 and TRBJ1-2 provide the parts outside the CDR3, is DAGVTQSPTHLIKTRGQQVTLRCSPISGHKSVSWYQQVLGQGPQFIFQYYEKEERGRGNFPDRFSARQFPNYSSELNVNALLLGDSALYLCASSLELVVYGYTFGSGTRLTVV.

Many counts were recorded for this clonotype. The gene calls are TRBV7-8 and TRBJ2-6; a possible D gene is TRBD1 (5 bases). Trimming cost V 5 bases and J 0 bases, with 8 bases left between them. The CDR3 totals 15 residues. In germline, CDR1 is SGHVS, CDR2 FQNEAQ. DNA for the CDR3: TGTGCCAGCAGCCAAGACAGCTCTGGGGCCAACGTCCTGACTTTC. This encodes CASSQDSSGANVLTF.

This clonotype was counted many times. This rearrangement joins TRBV11-2 to TRBJ2-1, with TRBD1 identical over 7 bases. Germline trimming cut 5 bases from V and 1 base from J; bases unmatched to any gene: 2. Germline lookup yields CDR1 SGHAT and CDR2 FQNNGV. This CDR3 has 14 residues. The CDR3 DNA is TGTGCCAGCAGCAAGGACAGGTCCTACAATGAGCAGTTCTTC. Encoded protein: CASSKDRSYNEQFF.

The J gene is TRBJ2-5, the V gene TRBV7-8, with TRBD1 matching 7 bases. With 5 bases clipped from V and 5 bases from J, the junction kept 8 bases outside the gene matches. Germline CDR1 and CDR2: SGHVS and FQNEAQ. The CDR3 is made up of 14 amino acids. The CDR3 region is CASSPKDRMETQYF. CDR3 nucleotides: TGTGCCAGCAGCCCCAAGGACAGGATGGAGACCCAGTACTTC. The complete variable domain, with remaining parts taken from reference TRBV7-8 and TRBJ2-5, reads GAGVSQSPRYKVAKRGQDVALRCDPISGHVSLFWYQQALGQGPEFLTYFQNEAQLDKSGLPSDRFFAERPEGSVSTLKIQRTQQEDSAVYLCASSPKDRMETQYFGPGTRLLVL.

In this sample, this clonotype turned up many times. J is TRBJ2-3 and V is TRBV4-3; a possible D gene is TRBD2 (7 bases). Germline CDR1 and CDR2: LGHNA and YSLEER. Trimming removed 0 bases from V and 2 bases from J, with 12 bases in between. The CDR3 is made up of 16 amino acids. CDR3: CASSQDGGGLTDTQYF. DNA for the CDR3: TGCGCCAGCAGCCAAGACGGCGGGGGCCTCACAGATACGCAGTATTTT.

This clonotype was seen more than once but under ten times. V usage is TRBV28 and J usage is TRBJ2-5; no clear D. The CDR3 has 15 amino acids. CDR1 MDHEN and CDR2 SYDVKM come from the germline V gene. The V end was cut by 5 bases, the J end by 1 base, with 14 bases between. CDR3 protein: CASSETRTFQETQYF. For the CDR3, the DNA is TGTGCCAGCAGTGAAACCAGGACCTTCCAAGAGACCCAGTACTTC.

This clonotype was picked up many times. In nucleotides, the CDR3 is TGTGCCAGCAGCCCCAAACTAGCGGGGCCCACAGATACGCAGTATTTT. It yields the protein CASSPKLAGPTDTQYF. The chain couples TRBV7-9 to TRBJ2-3; 10 nucleotides line up with TRBD2. The CDR3 is 16 amino acids. Germline loops: CDR1 SEHNR, CDR2 FQNEAQ (reference sequence). Losses at the gene ends were 5 bases for V and 2 bases for J; bases not matched to a gene: 7.

This clonotype was recorded a few times. V is TRBV7-2 and J is TRBJ2-1, with 14 positions matching TRBD2. V lost 10 bases to trimming and J lost 7 bases; unmatched junction nucleotides: 3. The CDR3 has 13 residues. Germline values: CDR1 SGHTA, CDR2 FQGNSA. CDR3 residues: CAIRLAGGNEQFF. Here the CDR3 DNA reads TGTGCCATACGACTAGCGGGAGGGAATGAGCAGTTCTTC.

There are many counts of this clonotype. This chain connects TRBV7-2 to TRBJ2-5; 9 positions match TRBD1. Germline CDR1 and CDR2: SGHTA and FQGNSA. Trimming removed 5 bases from V and 1 base from J; junction bases left unmatched: 2. The CDR3 contains 14 residues. The CDR3 here is CASSRDRVQETQYF. Here the CDR3 DNA reads TGTGCCAGCAGCCGGGACAGGGTCCAAGAGACCCAGTACTTC.

This clonotype was counted at least ten times. The rearrangement joins TRBV6-6 to TRBJ2-3; 8 bases are a match to TRBD2. This CDR3 contains 16 residues. J lost 7 bases, V lost 6 bases, and 15 bases had no gene match. Germline assignment: CDR1 MNHNY and CDR2 SVGAGI (reference sequence). CDR3 nucleotides: TGTGCCAGCAGATCCCTGAGCGGGGGCCCCGCTAATACGCAGTATTTT. Protein product: CASRSLSGGPANTQYF.

Only a few counts were recorded for this clonotype. V gene TRBV10-3 combines with J gene TRBJ1-2, with a tentative D call TRBD1 (5 bases). Trimming stripped 1 base from V and 4 bases from J, with 13 bases between. The CDR3 loop spans 15 amino acids. Germline V gives CDR1 ENHRY, CDR2 SYGVKD. The CDR3 spells CAISEYQDIVYGYTF. In DNA form, the CDR3 reads TGTGCCATCAGTGAGTATCAGGACATCGTCTATGGCTACACCTTC.

This clonotype has only a few counts. This sequence joins TRBV15 and TRBJ2-5; tentative D call: TRBD2 (5 bases). The V gene lost 0 bases and the J gene lost 9 bases, with 17 bases spanning the gap. Germline loops: CDR1 LNHNV, CDR2 YYDKDF (reference sequence). The CDR3 runs 15 residues. CDR3 coding DNA: TGTGCCACCAGCAGAGATGCCGACGGGGAAGGAGCCCAGTACTTC. Residues: CATSRDADGEGAQYF.

This clonotype was picked up a small number of times. This rearrangement joins TRBV9 to TRBJ2-5; D may be TRBD2 (6 bases). CDR3 size: 16 residues. Germline CDR1 is SGDLS and CDR2 is YYNGEE. Trimming left V 2 bases short and J 3 bases short, with 17 bases between. CDR3 protein: CASSVTGAGREETQYF. The DNA of the CDR3 is TGTGCCAGCAGCGTCACCGGTGCGGGGCGAGAAGAGACCCAGTACTTC.

At least ten counts were recorded for this clonotype. V usage is TRBV7-2 and J usage is TRBJ1-5; 8 nucleotides agree with TRBD1. The CDR3 is made up of 16 amino acids. V was pared by 1 base and J by 5 bases, with 7 bases of the junction left unmatched. Germline V gives CDR1 SGHTA, CDR2 FQGNSA. The CDR3, as DNA: TGTGCCAGCAGCTTAGGTTCGGCAGGGGGCCATCAGCCCCAGCATTTT. It encodes CASSLGSAGGHQPQHF. The complete variable domain, with remaining parts taken from reference TRBV7-2 and TRBJ1-5, reads GAGVSQSPSNKVTEKGKDVELRCDPISGHTALYWYRQSLGQGLEFLIYFQGNSAPDKSGLPSDRFSAERTGGSVSTLTIQRTQQEDSAVYLCASSLGSAGGHQPQHFGDGTRLSIL.

This clonotype was counted only a few times. This chain joins TRBV29-1 and TRBJ2-7, with 10 bases fitting TRBD2. The germline CDR1 and CDR2 sequences are SQVTM and ANQGSEA. The CDR3 is made up of 15 amino acids. Trimming removed 5 bases from V and 4 bases from J; junction bases left unmatched: 11. CDR3 DNA: TGCAGCGTTTGGAAACTTAGCGGGAGGAATTACGAGCAGTACTTC. Protein: CSVWKLSGRNYEQYF.

This clonotype was recorded many times. The chain uses TRBV7-8 and TRBJ1-2; 8 bases are a match to TRBD1. CDR3 length equals 14 residues. CDR1 and CDR2 from the germline V gene are SGHVS and FQNEAQ. J lost 8 bases, V lost 1 base, and 6 bases had no gene match. CDR3 sequence reads: CASSLVTGGEGYTF. In nucleotides, the CDR3 is TGTGCCAGCAGCTTAGTAACAGGGGGTGAGGGCTACACCTTC.

This clonotype was detected a few times. This chain connects TRBV20-1 to TRBJ1-5; D not certain. The CDR3 length is 12 residues. Germline CDR1 is DFQATT and CDR2 is SNEGSKA (reference sequence). Trimming stripped 4 bases from V and 3 bases from J, with 7 bases between. CDR3 in amino acids: CSATDPNQPQHF. The DNA for the CDR3 is TGCAGTGCTACTGATCCCAATCAGCCCCAGCATTTT.

The chain has TRBV20-1 and TRBJ2-7; D remains ambiguous. Germline V CDR1 and CDR2: DFQATT, SNEGSKA (reference sequence). The CDR3 has 12 amino acids. Deletions cut 6 bases from V and 4 bases from J, with 13 bases between. The chain's CDR3 is CSARPILYEQYF. The CDR3 region has the DNA TGCAGTGCACGGCCTATACTTTACGAGCAGTACTTC.

This clonotype was seen ten or more times. The chain has TRBV7-2 and TRBJ2-2; no clear D. CDR3 length equals 14 residues. Germline CDR1 SGHTA, CDR2 FQGNSA. Trimming cost V 5 bases and J 2 bases, with 9 bases left between them. CDR3 in DNA: TGTGCCAGCAGCCAACTAATAAACACCGGGGAGCTGTTTTTT. This sequence encodes CASSQLINTGELFF.

The genes are TRBV4-3 and TRBJ2-1, with 15 bases lining up with TRBD2. The length of the CDR3 is 18 residues. Trimming at V came to 1 base and at J to 7 bases, leaving 8 bases not matched to a gene. Looked up from germline, CDR1 is LGHNA and CDR2 is YSLEER. CDR3 coding DNA: TGCGCCAGCAGCCAAGTACCTGGGACTAGCGGGAGGACGAATGAGCAGTTCTTC. It is translated as CASSQVPGTSGRTNEQFF.

This clonotype was picked up many times. The CDR3 loop reads CASSSDRVETQYF. In DNA, the CDR3 is TGTGCCAGCAGCTCCGATAGGGTGGAGACCCAGTACTTC. This chain joins TRBV7-6 and TRBJ2-5; D is unresolved. The CDR3 has 13 amino acids. Trimming took off 4 bases at V and 5 bases at J, with 11 bases between the two ends. Looked up from germline, CDR1 is SGHVS and CDR2 is FNYEAQ.

This clonotype was picked up a small number of times. The chain combines TRBV6-2 or TRBV6-3 with TRBJ2-7; tentatively, D is TRBD1 or TRBD2 (5 bases each). Germline assignment: CDR1 MNHEY and CDR2 SVGEGT. The CDR3 has 16 residues. V lost 7 bases and J 1 base, leaving 20 bases between the germline ends. The CDR3 is CASIERGPGTSYEQYF. The DNA for the CDR3 is TGTGCCAGCATCGAACGTGGACCAGGGACGTCCTACGAGCAGTACTTC.